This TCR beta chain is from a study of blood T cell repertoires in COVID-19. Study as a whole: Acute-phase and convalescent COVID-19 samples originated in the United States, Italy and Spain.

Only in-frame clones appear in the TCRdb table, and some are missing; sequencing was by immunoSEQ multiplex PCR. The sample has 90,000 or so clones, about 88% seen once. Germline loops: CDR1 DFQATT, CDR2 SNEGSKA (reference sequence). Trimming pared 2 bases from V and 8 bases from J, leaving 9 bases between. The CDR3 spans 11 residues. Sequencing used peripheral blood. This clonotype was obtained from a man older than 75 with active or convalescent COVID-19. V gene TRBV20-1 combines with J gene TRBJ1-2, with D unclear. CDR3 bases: TGCAGTGCTAGAACAACATGGGGCTACACCTTC. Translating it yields CSARTTWGYTF.